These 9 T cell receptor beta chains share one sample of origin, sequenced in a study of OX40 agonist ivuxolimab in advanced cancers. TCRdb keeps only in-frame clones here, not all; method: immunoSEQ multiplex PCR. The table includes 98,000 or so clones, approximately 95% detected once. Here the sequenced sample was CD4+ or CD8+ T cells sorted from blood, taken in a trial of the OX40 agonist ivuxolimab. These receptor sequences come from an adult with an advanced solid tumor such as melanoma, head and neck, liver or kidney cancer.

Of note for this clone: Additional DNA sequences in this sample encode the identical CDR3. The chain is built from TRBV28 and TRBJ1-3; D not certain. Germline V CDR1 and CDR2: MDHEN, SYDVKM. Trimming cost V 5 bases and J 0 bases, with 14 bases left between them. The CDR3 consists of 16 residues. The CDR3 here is CASSLSQSTSGNTIYF. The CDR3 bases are TGTGCCAGCAGTCTATCACAGAGTACCTCTGGAAACACCATATATTTT.

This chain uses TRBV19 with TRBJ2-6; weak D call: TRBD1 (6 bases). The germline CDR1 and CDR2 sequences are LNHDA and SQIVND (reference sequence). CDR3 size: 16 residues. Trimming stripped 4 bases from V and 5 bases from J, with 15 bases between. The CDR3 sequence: CASSTGAVPWANVLTF. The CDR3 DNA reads TGTGCCAGTAGTACAGGGGCCGTACCGTGGGCCAACGTCCTGACTTTC.

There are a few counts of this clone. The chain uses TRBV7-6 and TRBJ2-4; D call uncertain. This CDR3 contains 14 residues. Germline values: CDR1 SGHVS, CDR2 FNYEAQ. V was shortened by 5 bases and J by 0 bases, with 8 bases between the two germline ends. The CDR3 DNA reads TGTGCCAGCAGCCCACTCCTAGCCAAAAACATTCAGTACTTC. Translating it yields CASSPLLAKNIQYF.

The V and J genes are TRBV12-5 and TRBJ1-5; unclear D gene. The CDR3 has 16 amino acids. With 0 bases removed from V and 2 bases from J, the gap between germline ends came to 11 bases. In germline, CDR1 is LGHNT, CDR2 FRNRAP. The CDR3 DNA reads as TGTGCTAGTGGTTTGGTACAAGGGTCCCGCAATCAGCCCCAGCATTTT. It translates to CASGLVQGSRNQPQHF.

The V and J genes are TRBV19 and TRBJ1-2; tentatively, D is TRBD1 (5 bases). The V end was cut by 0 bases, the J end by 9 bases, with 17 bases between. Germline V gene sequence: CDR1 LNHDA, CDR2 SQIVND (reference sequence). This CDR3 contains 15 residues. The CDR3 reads CASSIEWGRRRSYTF. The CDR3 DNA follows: TGTGCCAGTAGTATAGAGTGGGGACGACGACGAAGCTACACCTTC.

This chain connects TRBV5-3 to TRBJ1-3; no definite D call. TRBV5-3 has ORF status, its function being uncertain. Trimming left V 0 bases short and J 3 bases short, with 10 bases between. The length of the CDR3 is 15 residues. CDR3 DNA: TGTGCCAGAAGCTTGGTGGCCGGGGATGGAAACACCATATATTTT. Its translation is CARSLVAGDGNTIYF.

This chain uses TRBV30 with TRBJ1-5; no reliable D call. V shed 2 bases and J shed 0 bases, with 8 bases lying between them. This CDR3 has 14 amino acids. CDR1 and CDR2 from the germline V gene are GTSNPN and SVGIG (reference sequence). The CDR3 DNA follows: TGTGCCTGGAGTACGGCATCTAGCAATCAGCCCCAGCATTTT. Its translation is CAWSTASSNQPQHF.

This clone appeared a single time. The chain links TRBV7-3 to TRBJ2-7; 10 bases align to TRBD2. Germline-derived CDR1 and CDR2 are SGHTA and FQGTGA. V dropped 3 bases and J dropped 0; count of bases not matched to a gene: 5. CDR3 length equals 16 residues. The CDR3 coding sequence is TGTGCCAGCAGCTTGACCGGGACTAGCGACTCCTACGAGCAGTACTTC. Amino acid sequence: CASSLTGTSDSYEQYF.

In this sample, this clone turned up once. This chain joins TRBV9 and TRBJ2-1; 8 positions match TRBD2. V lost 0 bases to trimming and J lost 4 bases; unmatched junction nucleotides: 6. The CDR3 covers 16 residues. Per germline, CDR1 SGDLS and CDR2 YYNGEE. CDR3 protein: CASSVAGSGTYNEQFF. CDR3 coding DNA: TGTGCCAGCAGCGTAGCGGGTAGCGGGACTTACAATGAGCAGTTCTTC.